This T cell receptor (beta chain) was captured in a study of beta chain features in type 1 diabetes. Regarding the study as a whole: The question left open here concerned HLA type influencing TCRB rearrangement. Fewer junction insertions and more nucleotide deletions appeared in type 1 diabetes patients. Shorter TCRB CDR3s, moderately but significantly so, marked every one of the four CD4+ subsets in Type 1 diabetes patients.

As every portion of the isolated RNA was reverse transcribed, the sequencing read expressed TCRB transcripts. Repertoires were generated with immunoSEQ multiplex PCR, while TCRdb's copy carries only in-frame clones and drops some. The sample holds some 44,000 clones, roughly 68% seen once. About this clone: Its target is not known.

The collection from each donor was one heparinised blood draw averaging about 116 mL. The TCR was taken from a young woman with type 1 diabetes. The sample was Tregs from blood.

CDR3 amino acids: CASSSPGNEQFF. The CDR3 coding sequence is TGTGCCAGCAGCTCACCGGGCAATGAGCAGTTCTTC. This sequence joins TRBV11-3 and TRBJ2-1, with D uncertain. The CDR3 extends over 12 amino acids. The V end lost 4 bases, the J end lost 6 bases, and 7 bases lay between the germline ends. From germline, CDR1 is SGHNT and CDR2 YENEEA. The full variable domain, completed using reference TRBV11-3 and TRBJ2-1, is EAGVVQSPRYKIIEKKQPVAFWCNPISGHNTLYWYLQNLGQGPELLIRYENEEAVDDSQLPKDRFSAERLKGVDSTLKIQPAELGDSAVYLCASSSPGNEQFFGPGTRLTVL.